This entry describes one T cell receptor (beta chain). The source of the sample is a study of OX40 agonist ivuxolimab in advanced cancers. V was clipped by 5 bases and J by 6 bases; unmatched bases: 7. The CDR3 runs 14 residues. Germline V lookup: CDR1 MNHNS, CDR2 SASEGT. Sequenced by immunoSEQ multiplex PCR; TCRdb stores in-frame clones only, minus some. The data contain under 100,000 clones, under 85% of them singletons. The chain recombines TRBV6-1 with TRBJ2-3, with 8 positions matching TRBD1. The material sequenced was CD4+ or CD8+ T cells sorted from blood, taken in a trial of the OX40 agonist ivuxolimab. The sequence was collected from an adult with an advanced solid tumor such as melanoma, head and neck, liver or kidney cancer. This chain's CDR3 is CASSIGTGLDTQYF. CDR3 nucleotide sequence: TGTGCCAGCAGTATAGGGACAGGCTTGGATACGCAGTATTTT.